These T cell receptor beta chains were read from a single sample in a study of cytomegalovirus exposure and HLA in healthy donors. Generated by immunoSEQ multiplex PCR, the TCRdb table keeps only in-frame clones and is missing some. The repertoire includes some 96,000 clones, 64% of them detected once, and 3.2% sits in the top ten. The source material was PBMCs. These receptors came from a man in his 60s in good health and CMV-seronegative. The CDR3 runs from the conserved cysteine through the conserved F or W. D genes are given only for firm matches. Expanded clones get a size class; other rows say once, few or many, or leave the size out.

J,V,D,size,DNA,CDR3
TRBJ2-6,TRBV19,TRBD1,NA,TGTGCCAGTACTCCCCCAGGGGGCGTAGCTGGGGCCAACGTCCTGACTTTC,CASTPPGGVAGANVLTF
TRBJ2-5,TRBV5-1,NA,NA,TGCGCCAGCAGCTTGGGGACACACCAAGAGACCCAGTACTTC,CASSLGTHQETQYF
TRBJ1-4,TRBV5-4,TRBD1,NA,TGTGCCAGCAGCGCACGAACAGGGGGAAATGAAAAACTGTTTTTT,CASSARTGGNEKLFF
TRBJ2-5,TRBV5-1,NA,NA,TGCGCCAGCAGCCGGGAACAGGGGAGGCTGGAGACCCAGTACTTC,CASSREQGRLETQYF
TRBJ1-6,TRBV14,NA,NA,TGTGCCAGCAGCCAAGTAACAGGGATTTATAATTCACCCCTCCACTTT,CASSQVTGIYNSPLHF
TRBJ2-7,TRBV5-4,TRBD2,once,TGTGCCAGCAGCGGGACTAGCGGGAGTCTCGGCGAGCAGTACTTC,CASSGTSGSLGEQYF
TRBJ1-2,TRBV19,TRBD1,NA,TGTGCCAGTAGTATGGACAGGGGTTCCTATGGCTACACCTTC,CASSMDRGSYGYTF
TRBJ1-2,TRBV5-4,TRBD1,once,TGTGCCAGCAGACCGGGGGTCTTGGGACAGGGGGCGCGGTCCTATGGCTACACCTTC,CASRPGVLGQGARSYGYTF
TRBJ2-1,TRBV15,NA,NA,TGTGCCACCAGCAGAGATCTCGGTAGTTCTGCCGAGCAGTTCTTC,CATSRDLGSSAEQFF
TRBJ2-1,TRBV9,TRBD2,once,TGTGCCAGCAGCGGGGGACTAGCGGGAGGGCTAAATGAGCAGTTCTTC,CASSGGLAGGLNEQFF
TRBJ2-7,TRBV19,TRBD2,once,TGTGCCAGTAGGGGACTAGCGGAGTCCTACGAGCAGTACTTC,CASRGLAESYEQYF
TRBJ2-1,TRBV10-3,TRBD2,NA,TGTGCCATCAGTGTTGGGTCCGGGACTAGCGGGAGTAGCAGGTACAATGAGCAGTTCTTC,CAISVGSGTSGSSRYNEQFF
TRBJ1-6,TRBV5-1,NA,NA,TGCGCCAGCAGCCCCGGACAGTTATCACCCCTCCACTTT,CASSPGQLSPLHF
TRBJ2-5,TRBV13,TRBD1,NA,TGTGCCAGCAGCTACCGGGACAGGGAAGAGACCCAGTACTTC,CASSYRDREETQYF
TRBJ2-6,TRBV5-1,NA,NA,TGCGCCAGCAGCCAAGGGAGGGGGAACTGGGGGGCCAACGTCCTGACTTTC,CASSQGRGNWGANVLTF
TRBJ2-3,TRBV5-1,TRBD2,NA,TGCGCCAGCAGCGCTACTAGCGCTAGCACAGATACGCAGTATTTT,CASSATSASTDTQYF
TRBJ2-7,TRBV7-9,NA,NA,TGTGCCAGCAGCCCAACAGGGTACGAGCAGTACTTC,CASSPTGYEQYF
TRBJ1-4,TRBV11-1,NA,once,TGTGCCAGCTCCGCAGATGAAAAACTGTTTTTT,CASSADEKLFF
TRBJ2-5,TRBV19,TRBD2,NA,TGTGCCAGTATCCCCACTGGGAGCGGGAGTTCTGAGACCCAGTACTTC,CASIPTGSGSSETQYF
TRBJ2-5,TRBV6-1,TRBD2,NA,TGTGCCAGCAGTGACGTCAGCGGGAGTGTGGAGACCCAGTACTTC,CASSDVSGSVETQYF
TRBJ2-5,TRBV6-5,TRBD1,NA,TGTGCCAGCCACCCCGGGACAGGGGTTGGAGAGCAGTACTTC,CASHPGTGVGEQYF
TRBJ2-2,TRBV19,TRBD1,NA,TGTGCCAGTAGCAGGGGGTCGAACACCGGGGAGCTGTTTTTT,CASSRGSNTGELFF
TRBJ2-3,TRBV9,NA,NA,TGTGCCAGCAGCGGCCGACAGGCCACAGATACGCAGTATTTT,CASSGRQATDTQYF
TRBJ2-1,TRBV28,NA,NA,TGTGCCAGCACCAGCCAAGGACTTCTGTTATACAATGAGCAGTTCTTC,CASTSQGLLLYNEQFF